These 14 T cell receptor beta chains were all obtained from the same sample, sequenced in a study of blood T cell repertoires in COVID-19 (dated by TCRdb to the early 2020s). The method behind the library was the immunoSEQ multiplex PCR assay. TCRdb mirrors the immuneACCESS table, restricted to in-frame sequences. Some clones are absent from its copies; in checked studies, under half trace to an unresolved V gene, and the reason for the others is unknown. The table for this sample lists about 160,000 clones; 86% of them were counted only once. 2.5% to 4% of the sample is in the top ten clones. Sequenced: peripheral blood. These receptor sequences come from a man aged 65 to 79 with acute or convalescent COVID-19.

This chain connects TRBV9 to TRBJ2-5; D may be TRBD2 (5 bases). Germline V lookup: CDR1 SGDLS, CDR2 YYNGEE. V was cut by 6 bases and J by 6 bases, with 9 bases left in between. The CDR3 contains 11 residues. The CDR3 DNA follows: TGTGCCAGCAATCGGGGTCAGACCCAGTACTTC. Protein: CASNRGQTQYF.

The chain employs TRBV9 and TRBJ1-5, with 7 bases aligning to TRBD1. CDR1 is SGDLS and CDR2 is YYNGEE in the germline V gene. The CDR3 has 14 amino acids. Germline trimming cut 3 bases from V and 2 bases from J; bases unmatched to any gene: 2. CDR3 coding DNA: TGTGCCAGCAGCGACGGACAGGGCAATCAGCCCCAGCATTTT. This translates into CASSDGQGNQPQHF.

The count of this clone is one. The chain combines TRBV7-9 with TRBJ2-1; D is ambiguous. CDR1 and CDR2 from the germline V gene are SEHNR and FQNEAQ (reference sequence). Trimming cost V 2 bases and J 6 bases, with 11 bases left between them. The CDR3 loop spans 14 amino acids. Written as DNA, the CDR3 is TGTGCCAGCAGCTTATCGGGTCCTCGCAATGAGCAGTTCTTC. It translates to CASSLSGPRNEQFF.

In this sample, this clone turned up many times. This chain uses TRBV2 with TRBJ2-7; 7 nucleotides align to TRBD2. The CDR3 runs 14 residues. The V and J ends lost 4 bases and 1 base, in that order; junction bases with no gene match: 4. CDR1 is SNHLY, CDR2 FYNNEI, per germline. The CDR3 DNA is TGTGCCAGCAGTGGTCTAGCGGATTCCTACGAGCAGTACTTC. Translated, it gives CASSGLADSYEQYF.

This clone appeared a single time. V gene TRBV25-1 combines with J gene TRBJ2-3; 10 nucleotides line up with TRBD2. The junction had 1 base not matched to a gene; V was cut back by 1 base and J by 0 bases. This CDR3 has 16 amino acids. The germline CDR1 and CDR2 sequences are MGHDK and SYGVNS. The CDR3 nucleotides read TGTGCCAGCAGTGAATTGACTAGCGGGAGCACAGATACGCAGTATTTT. Encoded protein: CASSELTSGSTDTQYF.

The rearrangement joins TRBV11-3 to TRBJ2-5; 11 bases match TRBD2. The germline V gene encodes CDR1 SGHNT and CDR2 YENEEA. The V segment lost 5 bases and the J segment 5 bases; nucleotides outside the gene matches: 4. CDR3 length: 14 amino acids. The CDR3 region has the DNA TGTGCCAGCAGCCAAGGGACTAGCGGTGAGACCCAGTACTTC. This encodes CASSQGTSGETQYF.

This clone was seen only once. The rearrangement links TRBV27 to TRBJ2-1; TRBD1 might be the D (5 bases). The V gene lost 6 bases and the J gene lost 5 bases, with 14 bases spanning the gap. This CDR3 comprises 14 residues. In germline, CDR1 is MNHEY, CDR2 SMNVEV (reference sequence). The CDR3 protein is CASSHRGHNNEQFF. CDR3 bases: TGTGCCAGCAGCCACCGAGGACATAACAATGAGCAGTTCTTC.

The chain is built from TRBV15 and TRBJ2-3, with D perhaps TRBD2 (7 bases). V dropped 4 bases and J dropped 2 bases, with 16 bases sitting between them. Per germline, CDR1 LNHNV and CDR2 YYDKDF (reference sequence). This CDR3 has 16 residues. The CDR3 loop is CATSMVAGAFTDTQYF. The CDR3, as DNA: TGTGCCACCAGCATGGTGGCGGGGGCGTTCACAGATACGCAGTATTTT.

The rearrangement uses TRBV19 and TRBJ1-5; tentatively, D is TRBD1 (6 bases). CDR3 size: 14 residues. The germline V gene has CDR1 LNHDA and CDR2 SQIVND (reference sequence). The V gene lost 6 bases and the J gene lost 0 bases, with 9 bases spanning the gap. The CDR3 bases are TGTGCCAGTAGGCAGACAGGTAGCAATCAGCCCCAGCATTTT. It specifies CASRQTGSNQPQHF.

V usage is TRBV12-3 or TRBV12-4 and J usage is TRBJ2-7, with D uncertain. The CDR3 contains 13 residues. V shed 3 bases and J shed 3 bases, with 9 bases lying between them. The CDR3 loop reads CASSLNSYYEQYF. The CDR3, as DNA: TGTGCCAGCAGTTTGAACTCCTACTACGAGCAGTACTTC.

V and J are TRBV5-6 and TRBJ2-7, with D possibly TRBD1 on 5 matching bases. The CDR3 loop spans 14 amino acids. CDR1 SGHDT and CDR2 YYEEEE come from the germline V gene. The V gene lost 4 bases and the J gene lost 4 bases, with 15 bases spanning the gap. CDR3 protein: CASSPDSGRYEQYF. For the CDR3, the DNA is TGTGCCAGCAGCCCAGACAGTGGGCGATACGAGCAGTACTTC.

The chain links TRBV28 to TRBJ2-3; TRBD2 is a possible D gene (5 bases). Trimming pared 5 bases from V and 2 bases from J, leaving 11 bases between. The CDR3 extends over 14 amino acids. Germline V CDR1 and CDR2: MDHEN, SYDVKM. The CDR3 reads CASSPSGNTDTQYF. The CDR3 nucleotides are TGTGCCAGCAGTCCGTCGGGGAACACAGATACGCAGTATTTT.

The J gene is TRBJ2-3, the V gene TRBV10-3, with TRBD2 matching 8 bases. This CDR3 spans 15 amino acids. CDR1 is ENHRY and CDR2 is SYGVKD in the germline V gene. Trimming took 1 base from V and 1 from J; bases not matched to a gene: 1. This CDR3 reads CAISEWREGTDTQYF. DNA of the CDR3: TGTGCCATCAGTGAGTGGCGGGAGGGCACAGATACGCAGTATTTT.

This chain joins TRBV5-1 and TRBJ2-3, with 10 bases identical to TRBD1. The V gene end was trimmed by 4 bases and the J gene end by 5 bases; junction bases not matched to a gene: 7. This CDR3 contains 15 residues. The germline V gene encodes CDR1 SGHRS and CDR2 YFSETQ. The CDR3 DNA is TGCGCCAGCAGCCCGGGACAGGGGAAGGGAGATACGCAGTATTTT. This gives the protein CASSPGQGKGDTQYF.